A single sample gave rise to the 8 T cell receptor beta chains below, sequenced in a study of graft-versus-host responses after intestinal transplantation. Clones were read by immunoSEQ multiplex PCR, and TCRdb kept only the in-frame ones, dropping some. This sample has around 88,000 clones, with under 95% found just once. For these TCRs, the target antigens are not known. The sequences come from unstimulated CD8+ T cells sorted from spleen or lymph node cells, collected before transplant. All receptors come from a human donor who was the organ donor for an intestinal transplant.

This rearrangement joins TRBV9 to TRBJ1-1; D gene uncertain. This CDR3 spans 15 amino acids. Germline V gene lookup returns CDR1 SGDLS and CDR2 YYNGEE. The V end was cut by 0 bases, the J end by 0 bases, with 9 bases between. CDR3 sequence reads: CASSVDWSLNTEAFF. CDR3 sequence (DNA): TGTGCCAGCAGCGTAGATTGGTCCCTGAACACTGAAGCTTTCTTT. Based on the CDR3 plus reference TRBV9 and TRBJ1-1, the full variable domain is DSGVTQTPKHLITATGQRVTLRCSPRSGDLSVYWYQQSLDQGLQFLIQYYNGEERAKGNILERFSAQQFPDLHSELNLSSLELGDSALYFCASSVDWSLNTEAFFGQGTRLTVV.

The V and J genes are TRBV29-1 and TRBJ2-1; D unclear. The CDR3 extends over 13 amino acids. The germline CDR1 and CDR2 sequences are SQVTM and ANQGSEA. The V end lost 3 bases, the J end lost 5 bases, and 11 bases lay between the germline ends. The CDR3: CSVEGSVDNEQFF. In DNA form, the CDR3 reads TGCAGCGTTGAGGGTTCCGTCGACAATGAGCAGTTCTTC.

The chain employs TRBV6-6 and TRBJ1-3, with unresolved D. The V gene lost 5 bases and the J gene lost 0 bases, with 8 bases spanning the gap. The CDR3 is made up of 14 amino acids. Per the germline V gene, CDR1 is MNHNY and CDR2 is SVGAGI (reference sequence). DNA of the CDR3: TGTGCCAGCAGTATCAGAGACTCTGGAAACACCATATATTTT. It translates to CASSIRDSGNTIYF.

This chain links TRBV5-1 with TRBJ1-6; 8 bases map to TRBD1. CDR1 is SGHRS and CDR2 is YFSETQ in the germline V gene. The junction had 11 bases not matched to a gene; V was cut back by 3 bases and J by 6 bases. This CDR3 has 17 residues. The CDR3 coding sequence is TGCGCCAGCAGCTGGGGGAGATGGGGACAGGTTAATTCACCCCTCCACTTT. Its protein is CASSWGRWGQVNSPLHF.

The chain uses TRBV9 and TRBJ2-7; D possibly corresponds to TRBD1 (6 bases). Germline-derived CDR1 and CDR2 are SGDLS and YYNGEE. This CDR3 is built from 15 residues. The V end was cut by 1 base, the J end by 6 bases, with 17 bases between. The CDR3 sequence: CASSVYTGTSREQYF. The DNA for the CDR3 is TGTGCCAGCAGCGTATACACCGGGACATCTCGCGAGCAGTACTTC. The full variable domain, in which reference TRBV9 and TRBJ2-7 provide the parts outside the CDR3, is DSGVTQTPKHLITATGQRVTLRCSPRSGDLSVYWYQQSLDQGLQFLIQYYNGEERAKGNILERFSAQQFPDLHSELNLSSLELGDSALYFCASSVYTGTSREQYFGPGTRLTVT.

This chain links TRBV9 with TRBJ2-1; D gene ambiguous. This CDR3 is 12 amino acids long. Germline V CDR1 and CDR2: SGDLS, YYNGEE. V lost 0 bases to trimming and J lost 10 bases, with 8 bases between them. CDR3 loop: CASSVDLSEQFF. The CDR3 DNA sequence: TGTGCCAGCAGCGTAGACCTGAGCGAGCAGTTCTTC. The entire variable domain, with the rest obtained from reference TRBV9 and TRBJ2-1, is as follows: DSGVTQTPKHLITATGQRVTLRCSPRSGDLSVYWYQQSLDQGLQFLIQYYNGEERAKGNILERFSAQQFPDLHSELNLSSLELGDSALYFCASSVDLSEQFFGPGTRLTVL.

J is TRBJ1-5 and V is TRBV4-1; D is uncertain. CDR3 length: 15 residues. Looked up from germline, CDR1 is MGHRA and CDR2 is YSYEKL. V gave up 5 bases and J gave up 1 base, with 12 bases separating them. CDR3 coding DNA: TGCGCCAGCAGCGACCGTGAGATGAGCAATCAGCCCCAGCATTTT. Protein sequence: CASSDREMSNQPQHF.

The rearrangement joins TRBV11-2 to TRBJ1-1; 9 nucleotides agree with TRBD1. The CDR3 has 14 amino acids. In germline, CDR1 is SGHAT, CDR2 FQNNGV. Trimming cost V 6 bases and J 6 bases; bases outside gene matches: 8. The CDR3 DNA reads as TGTGCCAGCAGTTACTATACAGGGGGCGCTGAAGCTTTCTTT. It encodes CASSYYTGGAEAFF.